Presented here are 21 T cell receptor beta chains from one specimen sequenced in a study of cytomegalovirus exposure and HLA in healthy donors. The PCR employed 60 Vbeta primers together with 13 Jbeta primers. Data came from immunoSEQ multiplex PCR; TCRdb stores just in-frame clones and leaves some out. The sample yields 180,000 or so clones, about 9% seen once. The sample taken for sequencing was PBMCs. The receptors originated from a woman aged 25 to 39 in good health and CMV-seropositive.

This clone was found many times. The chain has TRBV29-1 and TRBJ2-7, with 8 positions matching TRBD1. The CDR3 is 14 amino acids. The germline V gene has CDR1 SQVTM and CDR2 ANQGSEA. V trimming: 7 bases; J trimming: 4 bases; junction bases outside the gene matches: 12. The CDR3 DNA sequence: TGCAGCGCCCAAGACAGGGGAGGAAATTACGAGCAGTACTTC. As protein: CSAQDRGGNYEQYF.

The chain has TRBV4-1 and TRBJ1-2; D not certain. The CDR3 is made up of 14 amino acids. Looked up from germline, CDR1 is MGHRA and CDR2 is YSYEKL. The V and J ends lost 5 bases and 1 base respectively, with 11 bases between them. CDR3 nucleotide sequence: TGCGCCAGCAGCACCTGGTCAGATAACTATGGCTACACCTTC. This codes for CASSTWSDNYGYTF.

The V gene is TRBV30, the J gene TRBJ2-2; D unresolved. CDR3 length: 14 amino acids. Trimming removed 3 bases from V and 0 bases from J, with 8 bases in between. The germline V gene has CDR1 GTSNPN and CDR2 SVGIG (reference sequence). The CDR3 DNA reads TGTGCCTGGAGGTCCGGTGCGAACACCGGGGAGCTGTTTTTT. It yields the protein CAWRSGANTGELFF.

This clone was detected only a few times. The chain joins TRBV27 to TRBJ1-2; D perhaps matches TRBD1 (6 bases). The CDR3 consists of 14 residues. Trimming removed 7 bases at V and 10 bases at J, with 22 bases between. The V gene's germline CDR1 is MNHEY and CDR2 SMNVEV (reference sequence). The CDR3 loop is CASTKDSSGLSYTF. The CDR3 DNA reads TGTGCCAGCACCAAGGACAGCTCTGGTCTTTCCTACACCTTC.

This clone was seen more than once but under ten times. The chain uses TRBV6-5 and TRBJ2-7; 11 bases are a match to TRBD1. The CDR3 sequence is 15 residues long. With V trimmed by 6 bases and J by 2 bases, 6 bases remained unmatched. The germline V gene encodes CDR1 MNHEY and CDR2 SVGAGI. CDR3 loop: CASRAGTGGTYEQYF. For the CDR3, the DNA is TGTGCCAGCAGAGCCGGGACAGGGGGAACCTACGAGCAGTACTTC.

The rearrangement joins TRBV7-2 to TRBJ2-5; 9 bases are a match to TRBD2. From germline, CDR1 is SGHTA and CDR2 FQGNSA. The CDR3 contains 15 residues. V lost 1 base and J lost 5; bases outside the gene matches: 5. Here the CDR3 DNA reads TGTGCCAGCAGCTTAGGCGGGGGGGGTGGGGAGACCCAGTACTTC. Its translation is CASSLGGGGGETQYF.

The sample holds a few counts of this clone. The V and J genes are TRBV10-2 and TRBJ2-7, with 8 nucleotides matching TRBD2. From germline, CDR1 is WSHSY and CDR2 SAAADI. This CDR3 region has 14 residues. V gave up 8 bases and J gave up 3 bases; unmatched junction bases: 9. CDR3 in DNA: TGCGCCAGCGAGGGACTAGGGGACGTCTACGAGCAGTACTTC. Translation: CASEGLGDVYEQYF.

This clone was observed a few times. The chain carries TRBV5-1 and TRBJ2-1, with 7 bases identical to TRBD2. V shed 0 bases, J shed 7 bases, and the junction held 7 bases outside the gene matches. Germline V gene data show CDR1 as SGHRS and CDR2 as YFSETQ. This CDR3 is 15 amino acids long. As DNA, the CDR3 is TGCGCCAGCAGCTTGGATGGGGGAGGGCGAAATGAGCAGTTCTTC. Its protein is CASSLDGGGRNEQFF.

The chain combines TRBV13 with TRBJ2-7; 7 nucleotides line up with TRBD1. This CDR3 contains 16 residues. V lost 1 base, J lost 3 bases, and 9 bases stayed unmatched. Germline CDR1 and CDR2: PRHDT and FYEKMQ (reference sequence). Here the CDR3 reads CASSLAGDRSFYEQYF. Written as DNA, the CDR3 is TGTGCCAGCAGCTTAGCAGGGGACAGATCTTTCTACGAGCAGTACTTC.

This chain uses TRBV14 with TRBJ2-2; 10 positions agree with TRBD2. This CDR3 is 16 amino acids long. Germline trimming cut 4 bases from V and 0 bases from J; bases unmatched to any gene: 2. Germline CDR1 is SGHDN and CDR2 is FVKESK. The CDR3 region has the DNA TGTGCCAGCAGCCTAGCGGGAGGACCGAACACCGGGGAGCTGTTTTTT. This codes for CASSLAGGPNTGELFF.

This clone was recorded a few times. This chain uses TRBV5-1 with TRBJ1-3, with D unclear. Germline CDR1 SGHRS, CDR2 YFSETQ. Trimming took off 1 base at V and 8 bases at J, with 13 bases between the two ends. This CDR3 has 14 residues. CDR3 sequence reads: CASSLSLRQDTIYF. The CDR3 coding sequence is TGCGCCAGCAGCTTGTCTCTCAGGCAAGACACCATATATTTT.

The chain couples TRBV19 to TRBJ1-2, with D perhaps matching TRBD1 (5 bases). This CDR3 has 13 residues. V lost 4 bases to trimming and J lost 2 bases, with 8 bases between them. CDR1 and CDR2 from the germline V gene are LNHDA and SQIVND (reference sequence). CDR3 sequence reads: CASSRGRNYGYTF. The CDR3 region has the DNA TGTGCCAGTAGTAGGGGCAGAAACTATGGCTACACCTTC. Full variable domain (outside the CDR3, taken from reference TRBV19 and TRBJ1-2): DGGITQSPKYLFRKEGQNVTLSCEQNLNHDAMYWYRQDPGQGLRLIYYSQIVNDFQKGDIAEGYSVSREKKESFPLTVTSAQKNPTAFYLCASSRGRNYGYTFGSGTRLTVV.

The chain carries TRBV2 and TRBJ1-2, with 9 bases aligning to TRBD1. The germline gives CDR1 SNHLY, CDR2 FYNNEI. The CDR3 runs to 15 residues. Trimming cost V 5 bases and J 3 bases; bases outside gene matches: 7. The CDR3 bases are TGTGCCAGCAGTCAGGACAGGGGCGGCTACTATGGCTACACCTTC. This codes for CASSQDRGGYYGYTF.

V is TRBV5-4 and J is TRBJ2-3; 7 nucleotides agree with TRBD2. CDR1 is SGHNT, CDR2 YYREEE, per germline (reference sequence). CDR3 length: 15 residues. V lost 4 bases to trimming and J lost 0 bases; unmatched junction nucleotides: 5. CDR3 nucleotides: TGTGCCAGCAGCGTCCTAGCGGTTAGCACAGATACGCAGTATTTT. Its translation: CASSVLAVSTDTQYF.

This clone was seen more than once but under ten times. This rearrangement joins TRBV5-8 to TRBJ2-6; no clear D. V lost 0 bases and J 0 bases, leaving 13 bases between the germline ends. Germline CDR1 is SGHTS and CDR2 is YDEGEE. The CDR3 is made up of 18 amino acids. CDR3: CASSLGLLSYSGANVLTF. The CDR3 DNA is TGTGCCAGCAGCTTGGGACTCCTGAGTTACTCTGGGGCCAACGTCCTGACTTTC.

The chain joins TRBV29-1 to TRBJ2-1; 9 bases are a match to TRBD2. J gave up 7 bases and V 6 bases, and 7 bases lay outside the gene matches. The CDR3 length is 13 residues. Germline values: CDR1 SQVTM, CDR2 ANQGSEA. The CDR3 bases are TGCAGCGTCTTTAGCGGGAGAGGGAATGAGCAGTTCTTC. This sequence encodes CSVFSGRGNEQFF.

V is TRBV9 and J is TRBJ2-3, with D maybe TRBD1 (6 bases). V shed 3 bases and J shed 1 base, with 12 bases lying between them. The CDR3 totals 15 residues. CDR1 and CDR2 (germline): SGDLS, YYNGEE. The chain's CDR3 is CASSAIRTGTDTQYF. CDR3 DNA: TGTGCCAGCAGCGCGATCCGGACAGGCACAGATACGCAGTATTTT.

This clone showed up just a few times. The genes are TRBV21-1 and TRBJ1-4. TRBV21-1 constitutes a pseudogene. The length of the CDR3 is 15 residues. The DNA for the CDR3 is TGTGCCAGCAGCCGCCGAGCGGGGGTAATGAAAATGGTGTTTTTT. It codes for CASSRRAGVMKMVFF.

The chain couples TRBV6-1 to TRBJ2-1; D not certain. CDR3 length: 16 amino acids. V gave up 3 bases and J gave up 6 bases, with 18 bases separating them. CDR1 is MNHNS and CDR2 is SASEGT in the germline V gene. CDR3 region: CASSETAGDLSNEQFF. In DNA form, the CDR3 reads TGTGCCAGCAGTGAGACCGCTGGAGACTTGAGCAATGAGCAGTTCTTC.

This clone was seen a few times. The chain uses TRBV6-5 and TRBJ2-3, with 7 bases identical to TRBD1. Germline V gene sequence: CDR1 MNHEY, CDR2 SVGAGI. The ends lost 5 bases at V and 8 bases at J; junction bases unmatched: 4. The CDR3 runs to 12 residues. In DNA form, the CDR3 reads TGTGCCAGCAGTACAGGGGCAGGTACGCAGTATTTT. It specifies CASSTGAGTQYF.

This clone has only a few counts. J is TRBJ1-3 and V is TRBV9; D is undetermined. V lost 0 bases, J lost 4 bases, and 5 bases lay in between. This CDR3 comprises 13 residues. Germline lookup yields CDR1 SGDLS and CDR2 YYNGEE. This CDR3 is CASSVASGNTIYF. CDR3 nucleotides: TGTGCCAGCAGCGTAGCATCCGGAAACACCATATATTTT.